This T cell receptor (beta chain) was documented in a study of a mutant IDH1 vaccine in newly diagnosed glioma. Study as a whole: Vaccines began 4-6 weeks after radiotherapy alone, or with temozolomide cycles. Visits designated V12 and V13 were conducted at weeks 35 and 47, respectively. The therapy given earlier, which was standard therapy, consisted of radiotherapy, temozolomide, or both, and most of the patients received both.

Time point specified: week 35, safety follow-up. Each dose delivered 300 ug of mutant IDH1 20-mer peptide subcutaneously with imiquimod. Concerning this clone itself: The antigen is not known.

Germline assignment: CDR1 WSHSY and CDR2 SAAADI. V gave up 3 bases and J gave up 2 bases; unmatched junction bases: 5. The CDR3 is made up of 16 amino acids. Assay used: immunoSEQ multiplex PCR; TCRdb lists only in-frame clones, some missing. The sample has roughly 25,000 clones; roughly 83% are singletons. This TCR was sampled from a man aged 25-45 years with glioma. The sample was PBMCs, taken from a glioma patient whose treatment included an IDH1 peptide vaccine. The chain links TRBV10-2 to TRBJ2-7; 12 nucleotides match TRBD2. The DNA for the CDR3 is TGCGCCAGCAGTGACCGACTAGCGGGGGCCCCCTACGAGCAGTACTTC. It encodes CASSDRLAGAPYEQYF.